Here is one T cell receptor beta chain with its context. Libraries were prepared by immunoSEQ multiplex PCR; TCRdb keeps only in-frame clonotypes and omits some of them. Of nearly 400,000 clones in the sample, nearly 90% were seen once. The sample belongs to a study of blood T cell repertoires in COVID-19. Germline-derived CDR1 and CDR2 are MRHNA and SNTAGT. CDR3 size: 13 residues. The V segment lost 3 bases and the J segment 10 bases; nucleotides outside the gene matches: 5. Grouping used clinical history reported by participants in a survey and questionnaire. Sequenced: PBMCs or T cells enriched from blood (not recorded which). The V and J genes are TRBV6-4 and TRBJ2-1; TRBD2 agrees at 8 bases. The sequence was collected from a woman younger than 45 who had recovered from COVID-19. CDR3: CASSEAGGTEQFF. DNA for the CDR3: TGTGCCAGCAGTGAGGCGGGGGGTACGGAGCAGTTCTTC.